This entry is about one T cell receptor beta chain. The antigen is undetermined. This specimen comes from a study of shared clonotypes between healthy human individuals. Study results and limitations: Naive subsets generally exceeded memory subsets in estimated richness. Clonotypes not shared had lower generation probabilities than those common to all four donors.

The ends were cut back, 5 bases at V and 0 bases at J, with 9 bases in the middle. Per the germline V gene, CDR1 is SGHRS and CDR2 is YFSETQ. The length of the CDR3 is 14 residues. Profiled with immunoSEQ multiplex PCR; TCRdb holds only in-frame clones, not every one. Of roughly 660,000 clones listed, about 92% are singletons. CD8 memory combined CD45RO+ cells with CCR7-negative CD45RA+ TemRA cells. The chain carries TRBV5-1 and TRBJ1-5; unclear D gene. This TCR was sampled from a man aged 18 to 30 in good health. Some clones in this sample may be carry-over from other donors' samples. The sample taken for sequencing was memory CD8+ T cells from PBMCs. Stated subset: CD45RO+ cells pooled with CCR7-negative TemRA cells. CDR3 region: CASRPPYSNQPQHF. CDR3 DNA: TGCGCCAGCAGACCTCCTTATAGCAATCAGCCCCAGCATTTT.